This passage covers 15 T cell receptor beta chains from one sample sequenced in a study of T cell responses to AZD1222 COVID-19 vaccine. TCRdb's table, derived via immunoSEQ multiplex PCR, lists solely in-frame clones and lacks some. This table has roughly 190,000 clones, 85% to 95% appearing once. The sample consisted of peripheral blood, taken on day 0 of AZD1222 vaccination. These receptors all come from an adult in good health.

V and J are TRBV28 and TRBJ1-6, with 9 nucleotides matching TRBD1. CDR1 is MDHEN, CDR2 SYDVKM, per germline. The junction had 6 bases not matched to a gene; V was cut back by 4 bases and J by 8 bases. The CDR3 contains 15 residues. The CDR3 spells CASSYRTGAYSPLHF. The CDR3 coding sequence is TGTGCCAGCAGTTATCGGACAGGGGCGTATTCACCCCTCCACTTT.

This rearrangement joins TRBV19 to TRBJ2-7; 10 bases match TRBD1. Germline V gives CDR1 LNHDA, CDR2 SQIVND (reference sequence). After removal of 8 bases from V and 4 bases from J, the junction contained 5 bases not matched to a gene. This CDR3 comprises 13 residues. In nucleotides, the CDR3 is TGTGCCAGTTCAGACAGGGGGCCGTACGAGCAGTACTTC. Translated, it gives CASSDRGPYEQYF.

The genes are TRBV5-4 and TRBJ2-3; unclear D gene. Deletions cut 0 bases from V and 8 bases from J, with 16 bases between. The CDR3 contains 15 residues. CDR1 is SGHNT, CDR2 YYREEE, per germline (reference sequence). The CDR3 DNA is TGTGCCAGCAGCTTGGAAAATCAACCGTTAGGTACGCAGTATTTT. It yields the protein CASSLENQPLGTQYF.

The CDR3: CASSQTRELFNQPQHF. CDR3 nucleotides: TGCGCCAGCAGCCAAACCCGGGAGCTTTTCAATCAGCCCCAGCATTTT. The V and J genes are TRBV4-1 and TRBJ1-5; D gene unclear. Deletions cut 2 bases from V and 3 bases from J, with 14 bases between. CDR1 is MGHRA, CDR2 YSYEKL, per germline. This CDR3 comprises 16 residues.

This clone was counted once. Here the CDR3 reads CASNRGGKAGELFF. The CDR3 nucleotides read TGTGCCAGCAACCGGGGAGGGAAGGCCGGGGAGCTGTTTTTT. The J gene is TRBJ2-2, the V gene TRBV3-1 (or the pseudogene TRBV3-2), with 7 bases identical to TRBD2. The CDR3 has 14 amino acids. The V gene's germline CDR1 is LGHDT and CDR2 YNNKEL (reference sequence). J lost 6 bases, V lost 7 bases, and 8 bases had no gene match.

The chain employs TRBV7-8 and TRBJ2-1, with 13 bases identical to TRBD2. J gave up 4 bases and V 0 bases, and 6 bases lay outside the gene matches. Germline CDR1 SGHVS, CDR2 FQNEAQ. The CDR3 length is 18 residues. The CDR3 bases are TGTGCCAGCAGCTTAGCGATAGGACTAGCGGGAGTATACAATGAGCAGTTCTTC. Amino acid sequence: CASSLAIGLAGVYNEQFF.

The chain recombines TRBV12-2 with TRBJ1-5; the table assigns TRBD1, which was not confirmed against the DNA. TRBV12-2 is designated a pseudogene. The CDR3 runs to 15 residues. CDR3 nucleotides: TGTGCAAGTCGCCCCTTGGACAGGCCGGTACCGCCCCAGCATTTT. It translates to CASRPLDRPVPPQHF.

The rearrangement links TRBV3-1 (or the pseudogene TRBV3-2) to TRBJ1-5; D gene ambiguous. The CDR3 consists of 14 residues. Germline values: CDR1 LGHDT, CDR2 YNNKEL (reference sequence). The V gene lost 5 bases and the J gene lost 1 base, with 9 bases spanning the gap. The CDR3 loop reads CASSFGVSNQPQHF. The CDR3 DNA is TGTGCCAGCAGCTTCGGTGTGAGCAATCAGCCCCAGCATTTT.

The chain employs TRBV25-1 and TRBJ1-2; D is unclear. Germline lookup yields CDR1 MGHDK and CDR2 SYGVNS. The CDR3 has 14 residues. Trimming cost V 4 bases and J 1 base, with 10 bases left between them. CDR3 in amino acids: CASSVQSVNYGYTF. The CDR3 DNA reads TGTGCCAGCAGTGTACAGTCCGTTAACTATGGCTACACCTTC.

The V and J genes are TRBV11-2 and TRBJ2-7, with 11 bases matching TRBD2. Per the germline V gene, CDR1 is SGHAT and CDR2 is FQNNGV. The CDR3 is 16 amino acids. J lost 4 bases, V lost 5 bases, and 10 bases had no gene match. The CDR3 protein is CASSPTYLAGGYEQYF. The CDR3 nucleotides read TGTGCCAGCAGCCCTACGTACCTAGCGGGAGGTTACGAGCAGTACTTC. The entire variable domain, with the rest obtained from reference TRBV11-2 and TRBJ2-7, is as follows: EAGVAQSPRYKIIEKRQSVAFWCNPISGHATLYWYQQILGQGPKLLIQFQNNGVVDDSQLPKDRFSAERLKGVDSTLKIQPAKLEDSAVYLCASSPTYLAGGYEQYFGPGTRLTVT.

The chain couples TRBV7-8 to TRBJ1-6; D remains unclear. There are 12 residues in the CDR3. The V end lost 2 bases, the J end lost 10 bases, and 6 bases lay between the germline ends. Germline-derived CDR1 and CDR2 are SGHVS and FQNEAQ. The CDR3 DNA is TGTGCCAGCAGCTTATTAGGGTCACCCCTCCACTTT. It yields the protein CASSLLGSPLHF.

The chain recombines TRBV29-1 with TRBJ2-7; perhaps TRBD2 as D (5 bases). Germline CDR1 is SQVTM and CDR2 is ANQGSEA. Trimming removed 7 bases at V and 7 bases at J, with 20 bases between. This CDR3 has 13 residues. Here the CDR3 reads CSALLPLAREQYF. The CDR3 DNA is TGCAGCGCCTTACTGCCCCTAGCTAGGGAGCAGTACTTC.

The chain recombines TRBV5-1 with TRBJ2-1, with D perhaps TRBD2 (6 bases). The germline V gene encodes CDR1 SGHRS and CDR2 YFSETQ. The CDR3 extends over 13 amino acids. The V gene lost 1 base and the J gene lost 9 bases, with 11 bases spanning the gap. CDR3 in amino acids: CASSLNEEGEQFF. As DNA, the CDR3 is TGCGCCAGCAGCTTGAACGAGGAGGGTGAGCAGTTCTTC.

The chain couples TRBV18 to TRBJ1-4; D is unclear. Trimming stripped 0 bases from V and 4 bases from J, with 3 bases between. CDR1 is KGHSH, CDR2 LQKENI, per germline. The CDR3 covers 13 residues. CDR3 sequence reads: CASSPPNNEKLFF. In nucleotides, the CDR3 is TGTGCCAGCTCACCACCCAATAATGAAAAACTGTTTTTT.

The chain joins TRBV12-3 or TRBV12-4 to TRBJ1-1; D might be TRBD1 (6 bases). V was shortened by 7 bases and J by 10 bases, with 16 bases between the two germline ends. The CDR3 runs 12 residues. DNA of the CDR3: TGTGCCAGCACTAGGAGGGGGGGACGAGCTTTCTTT. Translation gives CASTRRGGRAFF.